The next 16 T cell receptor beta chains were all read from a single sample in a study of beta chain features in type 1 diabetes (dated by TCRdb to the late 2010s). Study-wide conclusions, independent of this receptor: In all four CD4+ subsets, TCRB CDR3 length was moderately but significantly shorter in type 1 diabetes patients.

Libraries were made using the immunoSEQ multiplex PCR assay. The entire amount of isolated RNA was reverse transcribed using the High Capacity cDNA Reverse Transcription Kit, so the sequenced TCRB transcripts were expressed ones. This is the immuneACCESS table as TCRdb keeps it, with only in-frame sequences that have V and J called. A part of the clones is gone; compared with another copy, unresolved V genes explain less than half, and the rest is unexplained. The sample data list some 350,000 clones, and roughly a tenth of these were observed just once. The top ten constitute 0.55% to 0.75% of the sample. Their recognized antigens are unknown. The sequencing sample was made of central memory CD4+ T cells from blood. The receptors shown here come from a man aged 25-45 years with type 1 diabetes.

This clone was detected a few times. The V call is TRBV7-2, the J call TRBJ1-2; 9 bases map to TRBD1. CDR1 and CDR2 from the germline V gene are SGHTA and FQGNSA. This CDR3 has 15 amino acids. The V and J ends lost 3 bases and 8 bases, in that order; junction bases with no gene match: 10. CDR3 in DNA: TGTGCCAGCAGCTTTAATAGGGGGGACAGGGAAGGCTACACCTTC. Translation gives CASSFNRGDREGYTF.

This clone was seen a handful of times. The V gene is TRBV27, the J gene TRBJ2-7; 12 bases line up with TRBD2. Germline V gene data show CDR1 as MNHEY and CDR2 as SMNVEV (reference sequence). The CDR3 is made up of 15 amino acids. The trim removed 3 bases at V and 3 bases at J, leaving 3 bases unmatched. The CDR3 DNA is TGTGCCAGCAGTTTCCGGACTAGCGGGAACTACGAGCAGTACTTC. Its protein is CASSFRTSGNYEQYF.

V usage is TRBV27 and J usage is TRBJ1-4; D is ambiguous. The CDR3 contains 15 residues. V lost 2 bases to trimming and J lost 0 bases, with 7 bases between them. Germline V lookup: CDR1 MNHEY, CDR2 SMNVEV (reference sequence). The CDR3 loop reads CASSLLDTTNEKLFF. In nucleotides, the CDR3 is TGTGCCAGCAGTTTACTGGATACAACTAATGAAAAACTGTTTTTT.

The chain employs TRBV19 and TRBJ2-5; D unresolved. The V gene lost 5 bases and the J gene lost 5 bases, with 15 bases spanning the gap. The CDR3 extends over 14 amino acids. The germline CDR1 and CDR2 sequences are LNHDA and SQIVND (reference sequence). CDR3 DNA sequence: TGTGCCAGTAGTTCCTCGACCCCATATGAGACCCAGTACTTC. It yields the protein CASSSSTPYETQYF.

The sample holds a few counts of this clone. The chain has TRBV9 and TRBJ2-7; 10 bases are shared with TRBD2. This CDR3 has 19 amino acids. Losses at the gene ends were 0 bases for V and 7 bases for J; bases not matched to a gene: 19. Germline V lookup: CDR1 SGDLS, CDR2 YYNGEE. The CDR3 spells CASSVARNLGAGGPGEQYF. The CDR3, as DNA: TGTGCCAGCAGCGTAGCCCGGAACCTTGGAGCGGGAGGGCCGGGTGAGCAGTACTTC.

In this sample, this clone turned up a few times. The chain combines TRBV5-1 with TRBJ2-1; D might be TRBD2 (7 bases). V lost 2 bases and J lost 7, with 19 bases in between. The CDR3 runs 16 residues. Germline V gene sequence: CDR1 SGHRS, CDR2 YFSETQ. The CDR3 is CASSFLQGGGLNEQFF. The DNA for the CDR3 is TGCGCCAGCAGCTTCCTACAGGGCGGGGGACTAAATGAGCAGTTCTTC.

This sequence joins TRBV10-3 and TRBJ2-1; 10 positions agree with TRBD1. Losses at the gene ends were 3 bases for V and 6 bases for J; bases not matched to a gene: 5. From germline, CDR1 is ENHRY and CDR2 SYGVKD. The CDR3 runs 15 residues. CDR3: CAISEGTGESNEQFF. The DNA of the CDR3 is TGTGCCATCAGTGAAGGGACAGGGGAATCCAATGAGCAGTTCTTC.

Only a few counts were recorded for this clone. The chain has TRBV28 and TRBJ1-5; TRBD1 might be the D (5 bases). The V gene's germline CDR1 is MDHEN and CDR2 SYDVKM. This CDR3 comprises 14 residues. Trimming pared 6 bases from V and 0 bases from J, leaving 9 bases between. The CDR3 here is CASSPQGSNQPQHF. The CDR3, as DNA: TGTGCCAGCAGCCCCCAGGGTAGCAATCAGCCCCAGCATTTT.

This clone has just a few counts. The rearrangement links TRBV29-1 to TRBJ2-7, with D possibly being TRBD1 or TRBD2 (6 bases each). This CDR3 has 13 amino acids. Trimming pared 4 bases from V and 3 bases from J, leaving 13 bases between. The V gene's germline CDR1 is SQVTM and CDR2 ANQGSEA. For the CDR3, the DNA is TGCAGCGTTGCAGGGGACTTCGACTACGAGCAGTACTTC. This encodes CSVAGDFDYEQYF.

CDR3 region: CASTSPTGGSYEQYF. The DNA of the CDR3 is TGTGCCAGCACATCGCCGACAGGGGGGTCTTACGAGCAGTACTTC. This chain links TRBV28 with TRBJ2-5; 9 bases match TRBD1. The J call may be wrong; the DNA end is better matched by TRBJ2-7. Germline CDR1 MDHEN, CDR2 SYDVKM. The CDR3 is 15 amino acids.

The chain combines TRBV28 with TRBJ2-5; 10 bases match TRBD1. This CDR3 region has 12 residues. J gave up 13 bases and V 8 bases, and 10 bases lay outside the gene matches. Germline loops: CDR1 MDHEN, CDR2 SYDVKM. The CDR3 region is CASGILRDRGYF. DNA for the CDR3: TGTGCCAGCGGAATCCTCCGGGACAGGGGGTACTTC.

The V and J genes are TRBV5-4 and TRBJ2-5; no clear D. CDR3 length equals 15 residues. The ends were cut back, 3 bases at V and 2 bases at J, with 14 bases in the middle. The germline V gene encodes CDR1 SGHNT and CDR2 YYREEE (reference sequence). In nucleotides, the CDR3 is TGTGCCAGCAGCTCCCGAGGCGCTAGTCAAGAGACCCAGTACTTC. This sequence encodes CASSSRGASQETQYF.

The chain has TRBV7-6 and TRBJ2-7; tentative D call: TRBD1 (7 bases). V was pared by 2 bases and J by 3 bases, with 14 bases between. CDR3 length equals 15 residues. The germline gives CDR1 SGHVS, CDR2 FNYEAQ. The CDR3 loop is CASSLQEGQYYEQYF. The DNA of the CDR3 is TGTGCCAGCAGCTTACAGGAGGGACAGTACTACGAGCAGTACTTC.

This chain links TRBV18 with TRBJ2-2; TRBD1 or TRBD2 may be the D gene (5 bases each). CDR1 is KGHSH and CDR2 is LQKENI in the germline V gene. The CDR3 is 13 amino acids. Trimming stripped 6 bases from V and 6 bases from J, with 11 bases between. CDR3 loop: CASSLGDAGELFF. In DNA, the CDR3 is TGTGCCAGCTCGCTCGGGGACGCCGGGGAGCTGTTTTTT.

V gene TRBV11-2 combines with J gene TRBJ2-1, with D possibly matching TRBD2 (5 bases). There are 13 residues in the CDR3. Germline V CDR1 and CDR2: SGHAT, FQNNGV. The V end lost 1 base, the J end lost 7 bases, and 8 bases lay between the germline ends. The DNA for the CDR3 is TGTGCCAGCAGCTTAGGCCTAGCTAATGAGCAGTTCTTC. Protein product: CASSLGLANEQFF.

CDR3 amino acids: CASSGQGYEQYF. The DNA of the CDR3 is TGTGCCAGCAGTGGGCAGGGTTACGAGCAGTACTTC. J is TRBJ2-7 and V is TRBV27; D perhaps matches TRBD1 (5 bases). Germline V CDR1 and CDR2: MNHEY, SMNVEV (reference sequence). Trimming removed 5 bases from V and 4 bases from J, with 9 bases in between. This CDR3 comprises 12 residues.